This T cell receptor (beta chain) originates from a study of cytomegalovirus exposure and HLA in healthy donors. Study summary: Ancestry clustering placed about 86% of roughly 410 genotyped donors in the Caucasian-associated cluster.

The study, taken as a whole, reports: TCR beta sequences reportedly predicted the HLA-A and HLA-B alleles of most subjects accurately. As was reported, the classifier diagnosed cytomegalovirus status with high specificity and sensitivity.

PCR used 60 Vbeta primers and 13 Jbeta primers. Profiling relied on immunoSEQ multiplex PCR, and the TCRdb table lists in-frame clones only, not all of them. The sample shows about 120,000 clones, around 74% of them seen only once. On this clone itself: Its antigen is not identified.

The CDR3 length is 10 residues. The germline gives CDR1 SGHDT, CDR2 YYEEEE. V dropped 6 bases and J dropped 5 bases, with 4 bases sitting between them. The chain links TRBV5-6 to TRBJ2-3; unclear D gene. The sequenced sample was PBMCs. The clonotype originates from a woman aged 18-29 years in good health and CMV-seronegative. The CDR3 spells CASNGDTQYF. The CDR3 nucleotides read TGTGCCAGCAACGGAGATACGCAGTATTTT. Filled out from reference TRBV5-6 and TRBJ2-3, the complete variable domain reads DAGVTQSPTHLIKTRGQQVTLRCSPKSGHDTVSWYQQALGQGPQFIFQYYEEEERQRGNFPDRFSGHQFPNYSSELNVNALLLGDSALYLCASNGDTQYFGPGTRLTVL.